The clone carrying this T cell receptor beta chain has at least ten counts. Its antigen is currently unknown. The germline gene is not matched at one end of the junction; a read error may be the cause. Other autoimmune diseases, uncontrolled infections, pregnancy or lactation excluded patients from enrollment. The record originates from a study of Graves' ophthalmopathy and Graves' hyperthyroidism. Study-wide context: Researchers obtained peripheral blood at initial diagnosis, before any treatment had begun.

Scientists amplified the TCR beta CDR3 regions from RNA transcripts. Second-round multiplex PCR followed a first-round RT-PCR using HTBI primers. TCRdb reprocessed the multiplex PCR reads via MiXCR and lists one record per CDR3 protein. The sample has about 48,000 distinct CDR3 sequences; over 40% are singletons. Points from the study as a whole: In blood appeared most of the expanded thyroid clonotypes whose frequency exceeded 0.001.

Germline lookup yields CDR1 SSHAT and CDR2 FNYEAQ (reference sequence). There are 16 residues in the CDR3. The TCR was taken from an adult man with Graves' ophthalmopathy. The specimen was peripheral blood. The gene calls are TRBV7-7 and TRBJ2-3, with 12 bases matching TRBD2. This CDR3 reads CASSPGLAGSTDTQYF. The CDR3 DNA sequence: TGTGCTAGCAGCCCCGGACTAGCGGGATCCACAGATACGCAGTATTTT.